This passage covers 8 T cell receptor beta chains from one sample sequenced in a study of CD8+ T cells in alopecia areata. Extraction and reverse transcription of RNA yielded cDNA as the sequencing template. Produced via immunoSEQ multiplex PCR; TCRdb's table is partial and in-frame only. The sample gives tens of thousands of clones, roughly 44% of which show up once; about 15% is in the top ten. The sample was CD8+ T cells sorted from blood, taken at week 0. All receptors derive from a human donor with alopecia areata.

This clone was counted between two and nine times. The chain recombines TRBV7-2 with TRBJ2-5; TRBD2 matches at 8 bases. The germline gives CDR1 SGHTA, CDR2 FQGNSA. Unmatched junction bases numbered 4, after V lost 5 bases and J lost 5 bases. The length of the CDR3 is 13 residues. The CDR3 reads CASSPSGGETQYF. CDR3 sequence (DNA): TGTGCCAGCAGCCCCAGCGGGGGCGAGACCCAGTACTTC.

The chain has TRBV29-1 and TRBJ2-1; 7 bases map to TRBD1. The CDR3 contains 12 residues. V gave up 7 bases and J gave up 2 bases; unmatched junction bases: 2. The germline gives CDR1 SQVTM, CDR2 ANQGSEA. The CDR3 region is CSAGQPYNEQFF. CDR3 in DNA: TGCAGCGCGGGACAGCCCTACAATGAGCAGTTCTTC.

The chain combines TRBV11-2 with TRBJ2-2; 7 positions agree with TRBD2. The CDR3 sequence is 16 residues long. Trimming took 1 base from V and 1 from J; bases not matched to a gene: 3. In germline, CDR1 is SGHAT, CDR2 FQNNGV. CDR3 protein: CASSLVPGGNTGELFF. For the CDR3, the DNA is TGTGCCAGCAGCTTAGTCCCGGGGGGGAACACCGGGGAGCTGTTTTTT.

This rearrangement joins TRBV5-1 to TRBJ2-3; no clear D. V shed 2 bases and J shed 4 bases, with 5 bases lying between them. Germline V gene lookup returns CDR1 SGHRS and CDR2 YFSETQ. The CDR3 covers 12 residues. The CDR3 spells CASSFAPDTQYF. DNA of the CDR3: TGCGCCAGCAGCTTCGCTCCAGATACGCAGTATTTT. The whole variable domain, remainder taken from reference TRBV5-1 and TRBJ2-3, is KAGVTQTPRYLIKTRGQQVTLSCSPISGHRSVSWYQQTPGQGLQFLFEYFSETQRNKGNFPGRFSGRQFSNSRSEMNVSTLELGDSALYLCASSFAPDTQYFGPGTRLTVL.

In DNA form, the CDR3 reads TGTGCCAGCAGTTCCGGGCCCAATGAGCAGTTCTTC. This gives the protein CASSSGPNEQFF. This sequence joins TRBV6-5 and TRBJ2-1; D is unresolved. Trimming pared 4 bases from V and 6 bases from J, leaving 7 bases between. The CDR3 is made up of 12 amino acids. Germline values: CDR1 MNHEY, CDR2 SVGAGI.

The chain employs TRBV2 and TRBJ2-2, with a tentative D call TRBD2 (6 bases). The germline gives CDR1 SNHLY, CDR2 FYNNEI. The CDR3 is 14 residues long. The V gene lost 0 bases and the J gene lost 5 bases, with 7 bases spanning the gap. CDR3 sequence (DNA): TGTGCCAGCAGTGAAGCGGCGGGAACCGGGGAGCTGTTTTTT. The encoded protein is CASSEAAGTGELFF.

In its sample, this clone was seen a few times. This chain links TRBV11-2 with TRBJ1-2; possibly TRBD1 for D (5 bases). Germline CDR1 SGHAT, CDR2 FQNNGV. The CDR3 consists of 13 residues. Trimming shortened V by 4 bases and J by 4 bases, and 10 bases separated the two germline ends. The CDR3 DNA reads as TGTGCCAGCAGCTCTCAGGGCCCCTATGGCTACACCTTC. Protein: CASSSQGPYGYTF.

This clone was counted a few times. The rearrangement joins TRBV29-1 to TRBJ1-2; 9 positions match TRBD1. Trimming at V came to 7 bases and at J to 4 bases, leaving 10 bases not matched to a gene. CDR3 size: 14 residues. Germline CDR1 and CDR2: SQVTM and ANQGSEA. This chain's CDR3 is CSAGGTGGIYGYTF. The DNA of the CDR3 is TGCAGCGCCGGAGGCACAGGGGGCATCTATGGCTACACCTTC.